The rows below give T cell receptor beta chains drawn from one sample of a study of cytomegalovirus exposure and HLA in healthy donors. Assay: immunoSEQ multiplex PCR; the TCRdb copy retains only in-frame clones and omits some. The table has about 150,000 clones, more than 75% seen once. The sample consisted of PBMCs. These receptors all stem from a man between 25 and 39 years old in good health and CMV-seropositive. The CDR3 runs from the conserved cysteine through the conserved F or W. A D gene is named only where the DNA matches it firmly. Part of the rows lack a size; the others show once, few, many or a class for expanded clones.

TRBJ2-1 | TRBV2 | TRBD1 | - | TGTGCCAGCAGTGAAGGGGGACAGGCCGTGTTTGAGGAGCAGTTCTTC | CASSEGGQAVFEEQFF
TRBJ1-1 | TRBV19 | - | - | TGTGCCAGTACTCTTGCGGAGTGGGTGAACACTGAAGCTTTCTTT | CASTLAEWVNTEAFF
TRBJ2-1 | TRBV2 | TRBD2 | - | TGTGCCAGCAGTGAGAAGACTAGCGGATACAATGAGCAGTTCTTC | CASSEKTSGYNEQFF
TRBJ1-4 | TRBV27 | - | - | TGTGCCAGCAGTTGGGATGTTATGCTCAGGGGATGCAACACAACTAATGAAAAACTGTTTTTT | CASSWDVMLRGCNTTNEKLFF
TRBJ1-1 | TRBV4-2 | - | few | TGTGCCAGCAGCCAAGATCTCGGACGCCCGCGGGATGCTGAAGCTTTCTTT | CASSQDLGRPRDAEAFF
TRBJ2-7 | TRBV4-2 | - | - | TGTGCCAGCAGCCAAGTTGGGCAAGCGGCATCCTACGAGCAGTACTTC | CASSQVGQAASYEQYF
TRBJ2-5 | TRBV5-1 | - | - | TGCGCCAGCAGCTGGGGGACGGGGGAAGAGACCCAGTACTTC | CASSWGTGEETQYF
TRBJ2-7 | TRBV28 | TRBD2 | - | TGTGCCAGCAGCCGCCCGGGCGGGAGGGTTGAGCAGTACTTC | CASSRPGGRVEQYF
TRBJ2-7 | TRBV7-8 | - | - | TGTGCCAGCAGCTTAGTCGACAGCGCCTACGAGCAGTACTTC | CASSLVDSAYEQYF
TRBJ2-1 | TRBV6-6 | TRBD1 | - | TGTGCCAGCAGTTACTTATCTGACAGGGAAGGTTATGAGCAGTTCTTC | CASSYLSDREGYEQFF
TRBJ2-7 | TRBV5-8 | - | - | TGTGCCAGCAGCTTGGCGGGGTTCAGGAACGAGCAGTACTTC | CASSLAGFRNEQYF
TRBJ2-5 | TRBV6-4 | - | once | TGTGCCAGCGGTCACAGGGACCAAGAGACCCAGTACTTC | CASGHRDQETQYF
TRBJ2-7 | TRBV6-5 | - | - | TGTGCCAGCAGGAATGAGGGTACCTACGAGCAGTACTTC | CASRNEGTYEQYF
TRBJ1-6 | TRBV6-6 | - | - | TGTGCCAGCAGTTACTCAGGCGGGGGGAATTCACCCCTCCACTTT | CASSYSGGGNSPLHF
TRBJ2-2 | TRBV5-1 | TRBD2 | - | TGCGCCAGCAGCTCCCTAGCGGGGAACACCGGGGAGCTGTTTTTT | CASSSLAGNTGELFF
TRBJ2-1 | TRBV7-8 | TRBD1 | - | TGTGCCAGCAGCTTAGCCGGGACAGGGGACTCCTACAATGAGCAGTTCTTC | CASSLAGTGDSYNEQFF
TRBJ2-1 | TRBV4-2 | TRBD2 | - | TGTGCCAGCAGCCAGGGGGTGCGTTGGCGGGAGGCCCGGAGGGATGAGCAGTTCTTC | CASSQGVRWREARRDEQFF
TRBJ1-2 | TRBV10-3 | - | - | TGTGCCATCAGTGAGTATTCGGACTCAGCTGGCTACACCTTC | CAISEYSDSAGYTF
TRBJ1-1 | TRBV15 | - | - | TGTGCCACCAGCGGTCGATTCTCCTCCCCCGGGGCTTTCTTT | CATSGRFSSPGAFF
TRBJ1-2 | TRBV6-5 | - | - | TGTGCCAGCAGTTACAACAGCAGGCCGAGCGGCTACACCTTC | CASSYNSRPSGYTF
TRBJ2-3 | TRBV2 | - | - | TGTGCCAGCAGTGAGGCTAGCGGCACAGATACGCAGTATTTT | CASSEASGTDTQYF
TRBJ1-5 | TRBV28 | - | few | TGTGCCAGCTCGGTCTCCAATCAGCCCCAGCATTTT | CASSVSNQPQHF
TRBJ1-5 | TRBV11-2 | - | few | TGTGCCAGCAGCTTAAGCGGTAGCAATCAGCCCCAGCATTTT | CASSLSGSNQPQHF
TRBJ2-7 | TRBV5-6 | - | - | TGTGCCAGCACCCAGGGGGGAGTCTCCTACGAGCAGTACTTC | CASTQGGVSYEQYF
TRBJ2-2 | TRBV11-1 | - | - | TGTGCCAGCGCACTGTCTGAGGCCGGGGAGCTGTTTTTT | CASALSEAGELFF
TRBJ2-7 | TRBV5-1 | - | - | TGCGCCAGCAGCTTGGTCCCGGGAACCTACGAGCAGTACTTC | CASSLVPGTYEQYF
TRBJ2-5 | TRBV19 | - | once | TGTGCCAGTAGTTCCAGTATGGAGACCCAGTACTTC | CASSSSMETQYF
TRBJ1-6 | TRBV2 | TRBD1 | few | TGTGCCAGCAGAGCGACAGGGTTCTCTTCACCCCTCCACTTT | CASRATGFSSPLHF
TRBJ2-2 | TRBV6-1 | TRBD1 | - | TGTGCCAGCAGTGCACGGACAGGCAACGGAGTGGCGACCGGGGAGCTGTTTTTT | CASSARTGNGVATGELFF
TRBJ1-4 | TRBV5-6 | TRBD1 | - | TGTGCCAGCAGCTTGGAAACGGGGACAGGTGATGAAAAACTGTTTTTT | CASSLETGTGDEKLFF
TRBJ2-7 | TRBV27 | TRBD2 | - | TGTGCCAGCAGTTTCTCGCTAGCGGGGTCCTACGAGCAGTACTTC | CASSFSLAGSYEQYF
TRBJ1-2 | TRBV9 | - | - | TGTGCCAGCAGCGCCCGTGGGGACTCGGATAGCTATGGCTACACCTTC | CASSARGDSDSYGYTF
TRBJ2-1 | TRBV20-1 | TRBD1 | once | TGCAGTGCCAAGACAAAGGGGGCAGGGTTCTTC | CSAKTKGAGFF
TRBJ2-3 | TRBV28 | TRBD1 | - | TGTGCCAGCAGCTCCAGGGGGAGCACAGATACGCAGTATTTT | CASSSRGSTDTQYF
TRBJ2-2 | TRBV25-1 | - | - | TGTGCCAGCAGTGATCTCAGGGTCAACACCGGGGAGCTGTTTTTT | CASSDLRVNTGELFF
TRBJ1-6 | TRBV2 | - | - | TGTGCCAGCAGGGGGAGTATCAGTAATTCACCCCTCCACTTT | CASRGSISNSPLHF
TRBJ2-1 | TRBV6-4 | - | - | TGTGCCAGCAGTGTGACTAGACATCTTACCAAAAACAATGAGCAGTTCTTC | CASSVTRHLTKNNEQFF
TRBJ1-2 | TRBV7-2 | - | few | TGTGCCAGCAGCTTATCCAGGGATGGCTACACCTTC | CASSLSRDGYTF
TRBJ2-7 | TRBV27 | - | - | TGTGCCAGCAGTTCATTAACAGGGACCAGCTCCTACGAGCAGTACTTC | CASSSLTGTSSYEQYF
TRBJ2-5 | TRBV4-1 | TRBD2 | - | TGCGCCAGCAGCCGCACTCCGGGAGGGCTACAAGAGACCCAGTACTTC | CASSRTPGGLQETQYF
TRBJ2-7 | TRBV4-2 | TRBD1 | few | TGTGCCAGCAGCCAAGATGGGACAGCGACCTACGAGCAGTACTTC | CASSQDGTATYEQYF
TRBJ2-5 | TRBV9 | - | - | TGTGCCAGCAGCGCCGGGACAAAGAAAGAGACCCAGTACTTC | CASSAGTKKETQYF
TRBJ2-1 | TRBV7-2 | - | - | TGTGCCAGCAGCTTAAGGGGGGGGGATGAGCAGTTCTTC | CASSLRGGDEQFF
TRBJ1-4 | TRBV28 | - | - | TGTGCCAGCAGTTTCGGCGGGACGGTATTTCGAAAACTGTTTTTT | CASSFGGTVFRKLFF
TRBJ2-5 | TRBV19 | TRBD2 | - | TGTGCCAGTAGTAGGACTAGCGGGGGGGAGACCCAGTACTTC | CASSRTSGGETQYF
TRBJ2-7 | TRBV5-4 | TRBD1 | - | TGTGCCAGCAGCCAGGACAGGGGAACGGCCGAGCAGTACTTC | CASSQDRGTAEQYF
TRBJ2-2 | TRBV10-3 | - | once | TGTGCCATCAGCTCGCCCCTCTCGGGCACCGGGGAGCTGTTTTTT | CAISSPLSGTGELFF
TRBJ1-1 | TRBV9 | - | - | TGTGCCAGCAGCGTAGAGGATGTGGAGGTGAACACTGAAGCTTTCTTT | CASSVEDVEVNTEAFF
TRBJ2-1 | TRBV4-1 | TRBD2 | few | TGCGCCAGCAGCCAAGAGTTAGCGGGACTTGGCAATGAGCAGTTCTTC | CASSQELAGLGNEQFF
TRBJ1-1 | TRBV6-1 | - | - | TGTGCCAGCAGTCCCACAGGGATTGAAGCTTTCTTT | CASSPTGIEAFF
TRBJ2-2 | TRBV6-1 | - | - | TGTGCCAGTTCAATCCTGGCGGGGCACGGGGAGCTGTTTTTT | CASSILAGHGELFF